This T cell receptor (beta chain) was recovered during a study of human T cells and chemical hapten exposure. Across the whole study: Mainly, slight library volume differences in the pool made TCR yields vary.

Time point noted: patch test 1, 2 weeks after DPC sensitization. Treatment specified: therapeutic diphenylcyclopropenone sensitization with weekly scalp DPC. MiXCR, applied by TCRdb to the RACE reads, yields one record per CDR3 protein. The repertoire has 300,000 to 400,000 distinct CDR3 sequences, approximately 6.9% of them found once; the top ten carry about 8%. This CDR3 is built from 14 residues. V dropped 3 bases and J dropped 7; count of bases not matched to a gene: 5. This clonotype occurred many times. Sequencing was performed on whole blood, taken in connection with sensitization to the hapten diphenylcyclopropenone (DPC). The V gene is TRBV12-3 or TRBV12-4, the J gene TRBJ2-2; 7 nucleotides match TRBD1. This TCR derives from a woman aged 18-29 years with alopecia areata. Some clones in this sample may be carry-over from other donors' samples. The CDR3 sequence: CASSLYRGDGELFF. CDR3 DNA sequence: TGTGCCAGCAGTTTGTACAGGGGAGACGGGGAGCTGTTTTTT.